These 8 T cell receptor beta chains came from one sample sequenced in a study of cytomegalovirus exposure and HLA in healthy donors. The table came from immunoSEQ multiplex PCR; TCRdb's copy has only in-frame clones and leaves some out. The sample lists over 65,000 clones, less than 95% occurring once. Source material: PBMCs. These receptors came from a young woman in good health and CMV-seropositive.

The chain couples TRBV6-5 to TRBJ2-1, with 12 bases that match TRBD1. CDR1 is MNHEY, CDR2 SVGAGI, per germline. The V and J ends lost 5 bases and 6 bases, in that order; junction bases with no gene match: 2. There are 14 residues in the CDR3. CDR3 bases: TGTGCCAGCAGTGGGGACAGGGGGCCCAATGAGCAGTTCTTC. It yields the protein CASSGDRGPNEQFF.

This clone appeared a single time. The chain employs TRBV11-2 and TRBJ2-5; 13 bases align to TRBD2. Germline trimming cut 4 bases from V and 2 bases from J; bases unmatched to any gene: 1. This CDR3 is 15 amino acids long. The germline gives CDR1 SGHAT, CDR2 FQNNGV. Here the CDR3 reads CASSSGLAGQETQYF. Written as DNA, the CDR3 is TGTGCCAGCAGCTCGGGACTAGCGGGGCAAGAGACCCAGTACTTC.

The rearrangement joins TRBV6-1 to TRBJ2-2, with 10 bases aligning to TRBD1. The CDR3 is 16 amino acids. J gave up 7 bases and V 1 base, and 6 bases lay outside the gene matches. From germline, CDR1 is MNHNS and CDR2 SASEGT. The DNA of the CDR3 is TGTGCCAGCAGTGAAGAGGGGACAGGGGCTAGCGGGGAGCTGTTTTTT. Protein sequence: CASSEEGTGASGELFF.

The genes are TRBV7-9 and TRBJ1-6; D not resolved. Trimming removed 10 bases at V and 6 bases at J, with 19 bases between. The germline CDR1 and CDR2 sequences are SEHNR and FQNEAQ (reference sequence). The CDR3 has 15 amino acids. CDR3: CAIPASPLSNSPLHF. The CDR3 DNA follows: TGTGCCATCCCCGCAAGCCCGCTTAGTAATTCACCCCTCCACTTT.

The J gene is TRBJ2-5, the V gene TRBV5-6, with D possibly matching TRBD2 (5 bases). CDR3 length equals 14 residues. V was shortened by 2 bases and J by 5 bases, with 13 bases between the two germline ends. CDR1 and CDR2 (germline): SGHDT, YYEEEE. The DNA for the CDR3 is TGTGCCAGCAGCTTCAGCGGCTCCCGGGAGACCCAGTACTTC. Residues: CASSFSGSRETQYF.

The chain joins TRBV10-3 to TRBJ1-3, with D hard to call. CDR3 length: 15 residues. The ends were cut back, 3 bases at V and 0 bases at J, with 9 bases in the middle. The germline V gene encodes CDR1 ENHRY and CDR2 SYGVKD. The CDR3 DNA follows: TGTGCCATCAGTGAACAGCTATCCTCTGGAAACACCATATATTTT. This gives the protein CAISEQLSSGNTIYF.

The rearrangement uses TRBV2 and TRBJ2-1; D remains ambiguous. The CDR3 contains 15 residues. Per germline, CDR1 SNHLY and CDR2 FYNNEI. V was trimmed by 7 bases and J by 1 base, leaving 14 bases between them. CDR3 coding DNA: TGTGCCAGCAACGGTCCCTTTGAATCCTACAATGAGCAGTTCTTC. Amino acid sequence: CASNGPFESYNEQFF.

The chain combines TRBV11-3 with TRBJ2-3; 7 nucleotides line up with TRBD1. This CDR3 has 14 residues. V lost 5 bases to trimming and J lost 3 bases; unmatched junction nucleotides: 5. Germline loops: CDR1 SGHNT, CDR2 YENEEA. CDR3 sequence reads: CASSLGTVTDTQYF. The CDR3 coding sequence is TGTGCCAGCAGCCTCGGGACAGTAACAGATACGCAGTATTTT.